What follows is one T cell receptor beta chain and its context. CDR3 length: 14 amino acids. V shed 3 bases and J 3 bases; nucleotides not matched to a gene: 3. Germline CDR1 reads WSHSY; CDR2 reads SAAADI. Profiling relied on immunoSEQ multiplex PCR, and the TCRdb table lists in-frame clones only, not all of them. The table lists roughly 200,000 clones, around 83% of them singletons. This entry belongs to a study of blood T cell repertoires in COVID-19. Turning to the study itself: Two negative PCRs, clearance, or symptom resolution had been documented for recovered Cohort 3 donors. There were acute and convalescent COVID-19 samples, and they came from the United States, Italy and Spain. T cells, B-cell-depleted T cells, or PBMCs supplied cDNA or gDNA.

Enrolled through a virtual design, the participants were between 18 and 89 years of age and came from around 25 US areas. The sample taken for sequencing was PBMCs or T cells enriched from blood (not recorded which). This clonotype was sampled from a woman aged 40 to 50 in a cohort exposed to, infected with or recovered from COVID-19 (not recorded which). The chain uses TRBV10-2 and TRBJ1-2; 8 nucleotides align to TRBD1. CDR3: CASSETGGDYGYTF. The CDR3 DNA sequence: TGCGCCAGCAGTGAAACAGGGGGGGACTATGGCTACACCTTC.